The clone carrying this T cell receptor beta chain has a handful of counts. The antigen is not known. These data are taken from a study of response to subunit inactivated influenza vaccine. Study-wide points: Authors suggested seasonal influenza vaccinations each recruit few new T cells.

The CDR3 loop spans 16 amino acids. J lost 6 bases, V lost 3 bases, and 7 bases had no gene match. Germline-derived CDR1 and CDR2 are LGHDT and YNNKEL (reference sequence). Each CDR3 protein is one row after TCRdb ran MiXCR on the RT-PCR reads. The data hold 490,000 or so distinct CDR3 sequences, with around 8% observed a single time. The rearrangement joins TRBV3-1 to TRBJ2-7; TRBD2 matches at 14 bases. The sequencing here drew on PBMCs from blood, taken around 25 months after vaccination. This sequence originates from a man between 50 and 75 years old who received an inactivated influenza vaccine. The CDR3 nucleotides read TGTGCCAGCAGCCAGGTGACTAGCGGGAGGGCCTCCGAGCAGTACTTC. Protein: CASSQVTSGRASEQYF.